This T cell receptor beta chain originates from a study of blood T cell repertoires in COVID-19. Per the germline V gene, CDR1 is SGHTA and CDR2 is FQGNSA. The V gene lost 8 bases and the J gene lost 3 bases, with 13 bases spanning the gap. CDR3 length: 14 residues. Produced via immunoSEQ multiplex PCR; TCRdb's table is partial and in-frame only. The sample comprises some 230,000 clones, roughly 80% of which are singletons, and roughly 1.3% rests with the top ten. Researchers sorted participants into cohorts using their self-reported clinical history. Sample: PBMCs or T cells enriched from blood (not recorded which). This sequence originates from a woman aged 40 to 50 with acute COVID-19. The chain is built from TRBV7-2 and TRBJ2-2; tentatively, D is TRBD2 (5 bases). The CDR3 DNA follows: TGTGCCAGCGGACTCCAACTCCACACCGGGGAGCTGTTTTTT. Protein product: CASGLQLHTGELFF.